The sequence of this T cell receptor beta chain was determined in a study of cytomegalovirus exposure and HLA in healthy donors. The CDR3 has 14 residues. Germline trimming cut 6 bases from V and 5 bases from J; bases unmatched to any gene: 10. CDR1 and CDR2 from the germline V gene are SNHLY and FYNNEI. It was with 60 Vbeta and 13 Jbeta primers that the PCR ran. Using immunoSEQ multiplex PCR, the repertoire was profiled, and TCRdb retains in-frame clones only, with some absent. The table includes some 140,000 clones, about 74% detected once. The gene calls are TRBV2 and TRBJ2-7; 7 bases are shared with TRBD2. Sequenced: PBMCs. The sequence was obtained from a woman in her forties in good health and CMV-seronegative. The CDR3 is CASSLGGEVHEQYF. CDR3 sequence (DNA): TGTGCCAGCAGCCTGGGGGGGGAGGTACACGAGCAGTACTTC. Variable domain in full (rest from reference TRBV2 and TRBJ2-7): EPEVTQTPSHQVTQMGQEVILRCVPISNHLYFYWYRQILGQKVEFLVSFYNNEISEKSEIFDDQFSVERPDGSNFTLKIRSTKLEDSAMYFCASSLGGEVHEQYFGPGTRLTVT.